The 20 T cell receptor beta chains below were found in one sample sequenced in a study of identical twins. MiXCR, run by TCRdb on the 5' RACE reads, gives a single entry per CDR3 protein. The table shows 1.5 million or so distinct CDR3 sequences, with about 32% occurring only once. Source material: cord blood. The receptors stem from a newborn girl in good health.

V and J are TRBV3-1 and TRBJ2-7; D remains ambiguous. The germline gives CDR1 LGHDT, CDR2 YNNKEL (reference sequence). V was pared by 1 base and J by 3 bases, with 10 bases between. The CDR3 is made up of 14 amino acids. CDR3 in amino acids: CASSQGTLDYEQYF. Here the CDR3 DNA reads TGTGCCAGCAGCCAAGGAACTCTAGACTACGAGCAGTACTTC.

The J gene is TRBJ2-3, the V gene TRBV7-9, with D unresolved. Germline CDR1 SEHNR, CDR2 FQNEAQ (reference sequence). The CDR3 consists of 15 residues. The germline V and J ends were trimmed by 5 bases and 2 bases, with 14 bases remaining between them. The CDR3 sequence: CASSRTARVTDTQYF. In DNA, the CDR3 is TGTGCCAGCAGCCGGACGGCCAGAGTCACAGATACGCAGTATTTT.

This chain connects TRBV12-3 or TRBV12-4 to TRBJ2-2, with 11 bases matching TRBD2. Trimming removed 3 bases from V and 4 bases from J; junction bases left unmatched: 7. This CDR3 contains 17 residues. The CDR3 sequence: CASSFGLAGGGTGELFF. CDR3 nucleotides: TGTGCCAGCAGTTTCGGCCTAGCGGGAGGTGGCACCGGGGAGCTGTTTTTT.

A few counts support this clonotype. The CDR3 sequence is CASSQDSGTGALNTEAFF. CDR3 nucleotide sequence: TGTGCCAGCAGCCAAGACTCCGGGACAGGGGCCTTGAACACTGAAGCTTTCTTT. The chain combines TRBV3-1 with TRBJ1-1, with 10 bases that match TRBD1. The trim removed 0 bases at V and 0 bases at J, leaving 7 bases unmatched. The CDR3 is made up of 18 amino acids. Germline-derived CDR1 and CDR2 are LGHDT and YNNKEL (reference sequence).

The sample holds a few counts of this clonotype. V usage is TRBV5-1 and J usage is TRBJ1-1, with 7 bases aligning to TRBD1. The germline gives CDR1 SGHRS, CDR2 YFSETQ. V shed 1 base and J 5 bases; nucleotides not matched to a gene: 5. The CDR3 consists of 14 residues. DNA of the CDR3: TGCGCCAGCAGCTTGCGACAGGGTTGGACTGAAGCTTTCTTT. Encoded protein: CASSLRQGWTEAFF. The full variable domain, completed using reference TRBV5-1 and TRBJ1-1, is KAGVTQTPRYLIKTRGQQVTLSCSPISGHRSVSWYQQTPGQGLQFLFEYFSETQRNKGNFPGRFSGRQFSNSRSEMNVSTLELGDSALYLCASSLRQGWTEAFFGQGTRLTVV.

The rearrangement uses TRBV5-1 and TRBJ2-7; 8 nucleotides agree with TRBD1. CDR1 and CDR2 (germline): SGHRS, YFSETQ. The trim removed 0 bases at V and 11 bases at J, leaving 7 bases unmatched. The CDR3 is 13 residues long. CDR3 DNA sequence: TGCGCCAGCAGCTTGGATAGGACAGGGTTCGAGTACTTC. This codes for CASSLDRTGFEYF.

This clonotype was seen repeatedly, ten times or more. The V gene is TRBV29-1, the J gene TRBJ2-1; 12 nucleotides line up with TRBD2. The length of the CDR3 is 14 residues. V lost 1 base to trimming and J lost 7 bases; unmatched junction nucleotides: 2. Germline CDR1 SQVTM, CDR2 ANQGSEA. The DNA for the CDR3 is TGCAGCGTTGAAGGGACTAGCGGGATTAATGAGCAGTTCTTC. Its translation: CSVEGTSGINEQFF.

The chain couples TRBV4-1 to TRBJ1-4; D is unresolved. V was cut by 1 base and J by 7 bases, with 13 bases left in between. CDR1 is MGHRA, CDR2 YSYEKL, per germline. The CDR3 runs 15 residues. CDR3 sequence (DNA): TGCGCCAGCAGCCAAGGATCTACGGGCCCTGAAAAACTGTTTTTT. As protein: CASSQGSTGPEKLFF.

This clonotype was detected ten times or more. The chain employs TRBV4-1 and TRBJ2-7, with 7 bases aligning to TRBD1. This CDR3 has 13 residues. Germline V gene lookup returns CDR1 MGHRA and CDR2 YSYEKL. V dropped 2 bases and J dropped 3; count of bases not matched to a gene: 1. The chain's CDR3 is CASSQPGGYEQYF. The CDR3 DNA follows: TGCGCCAGCAGCCAACCAGGGGGCTACGAGCAGTACTTC.

The chain combines TRBV12-3 or TRBV12-4 with TRBJ2-7; 7 nucleotides match TRBD2. J lost 2 bases, V lost 5 bases, and 6 bases had no gene match. This CDR3 has 14 amino acids. CDR3 region: CASSPLAPTYEQYF. In nucleotides, the CDR3 is TGTGCCAGCAGTCCACTAGCGCCAACCTACGAGCAGTACTTC.

CDR3 DNA: TGTGCCAGCAGCTTAACTAGCTTCACCTCCTCCTACGAGCAGTACTTC. It specifies CASSLTSFTSSYEQYF. The rearrangement uses TRBV7-9 and TRBJ2-7; possibly TRBD2 for D (6 bases). The V end lost 2 bases, the J end lost 0 bases, and 14 bases lay between the germline ends. The CDR3 loop spans 16 amino acids. Germline V CDR1 and CDR2: SEHNR, FQNEAQ (reference sequence).

The chain employs TRBV10-3 and TRBJ2-3; tentatively, D is TRBD1 (5 bases). This CDR3 contains 13 residues. Trimming stripped 6 bases from V and 5 bases from J, with 12 bases between. CDR1 is ENHRY, CDR2 SYGVKD, per germline. DNA for the CDR3: TGTGCCATCAGCAGAAACACAGGAGATACGCAGTATTTT. Translating gives CAISRNTGDTQYF.

This chain links TRBV12-3 or TRBV12-4 with TRBJ2-5, with a weak D call TRBD2 (6 bases). The CDR3 covers 15 residues. Trimming left V 2 bases short and J 0 bases short, with 10 bases between. This chain's CDR3 is CASSLWGGYQETQYF. CDR3 nucleotide sequence: TGTGCCAGCAGTTTATGGGGAGGATACCAAGAGACCCAGTACTTC.

Details on this clonotype: A junction end diverges from the germline sequence, so it may reflect a read error. The chain joins TRBV4-2 to TRBJ1-1; D is perhaps TRBD1 (6 bases). The CDR3 is 15 residues long. CDR1 is LGHNA and CDR2 is YNFKEQ in the germline V gene. CDR3 protein: CACSKGGHMNTEAFF. In nucleotides, the CDR3 is TGTGCCTGCAGCAAAGGGGGACACATGAACACTGAAGCTTTCTTT.

The table lists this clonotype with a few counts. V and J are TRBV5-1 and TRBJ2-1, with D maybe TRBD1 (6 bases). With 1 base removed from V and 4 bases from J, the gap between germline ends came to 9 bases. Germline CDR1 is SGHRS and CDR2 is YFSETQ. This CDR3 region has 14 residues. CDR3 residues: CASSLTQGYNEQFF. DNA of the CDR3: TGCGCCAGCAGCTTGACACAGGGATACAATGAGCAGTTCTTC.

V usage is TRBV20-1 and J usage is TRBJ2-1; 10 nucleotides line up with TRBD1. The CDR3 extends over 14 amino acids. Germline CDR1 reads DFQATT; CDR2 reads SNEGSKA (reference sequence). After removal of 5 bases from V and 8 bases from J, the junction contained 9 bases not matched to a gene. CDR3: CSALRTGGNHEQFF. CDR3 in DNA: TGCAGTGCTCTGCGGACAGGGGGTAATCATGAGCAGTTCTTC.

A word on this clonotype: Compared with germline, one end of the junction differs, possibly owing to a read error. V usage is TRBV19 and J usage is TRBJ2-7, with 7 nucleotides matching TRBD1. This CDR3 spans 15 amino acids. Germline values: CDR1 LNHDA, CDR2 SQIVND (reference sequence). The CDR3 loop is CASSTGPGTVYELYF. The CDR3 DNA reads as TGTGCCAGTAGTACAGGGCCGGGGACAGTCTACGAGCTGTACTTC.

Ten or more counts support this clonotype. CDR3 amino acids: CASSHGLGTYEQYF. As DNA, the CDR3 is TGCGCCAGCAGTCACGGACTAGGGACCTACGAGCAGTACTTC. This chain joins TRBV5-1 and TRBJ2-7; 7 bases line up with TRBD2. There are 14 residues in the CDR3. Per the germline V gene, CDR1 is SGHRS and CDR2 is YFSETQ. Unmatched junction bases numbered 7, after V lost 5 bases and J lost 2 bases.

J is TRBJ1-6 and V is TRBV3-1; 7 bases are a match to TRBD1. The CDR3 is 15 amino acids. From germline, CDR1 is LGHDT and CDR2 YNNKEL (reference sequence). Unmatched junction bases numbered 11, after V lost 1 base and J lost 14 bases. CDR3 nucleotides: TGTGCCAGCAGCCAAGCGGGACAGAGATATTTGACCCTCCACTTT. It encodes CASSQAGQRYLTLHF.

The chain is built from TRBV7-2 and TRBJ1-4, with a tentative D call TRBD1 (6 bases). CDR1 is SGHTA and CDR2 is FQGNSA in the germline V gene. V gave up 5 bases and J gave up 2 bases, with 15 bases separating them. This CDR3 has 16 amino acids. DNA for the CDR3: TGTGCCAGCAGCGTCGACAGGATGGTTACTAATGAAAAACTGTTTTTT. It yields the protein CASSVDRMVTNEKLFF.